This T cell receptor (beta chain) was sequenced in a study of CD8+ T cells in alopecia areata. Study outcomes and limitations: Sequencing of scalp samples also captures resident alphabeta T cells of normal skin. In patients, TCRs were shared less clearly than in mice, and HLA may possibly be involved. Clonality exceeded that of normal scalp in lesional scalp, most notably in alopecia totalis/universalis.

cDNA reverse transcribed from extracted RNA served as the sequencing template. The method was immunoSEQ multiplex PCR; TCRdb's version includes in-frame clones alone and lacks a portion of them. This table has some 160,000 clones, roughly 58% appearing once. Remarks on this clone: Its matching antigen is unknown.

PBMCs, the starting material, were the source of sorted CD4+ and CD8+ T cells. CDR3 size: 13 residues. Per the germline V gene, CDR1 is SEHNR and CDR2 is FQNEAQ (reference sequence). Deletions cut 3 bases from V and 4 bases from J, with 9 bases between. The V and J genes are TRBV7-9 and TRBJ1-1, with D possibly TRBD1 on 5 matching bases. The sequenced sample consisted of CD8+ T cells sorted from blood. The TCR was taken from a human donor in good health. The CDR3 loop is CASSLGGGTEAFF. CDR3 nucleotide sequence: TGTGCCAGCAGCTTGGGCGGGGGCACTGAAGCTTTCTTT.